These 30 T cell receptor beta chains were sequenced from one sample in a study of OX40 agonist ivuxolimab in advanced cancers. Produced via immunoSEQ multiplex PCR; TCRdb's table is partial and in-frame only. The sample holds fewer than 100,000 clones, around nine tenths seen once. The source material was CD4+ or CD8+ T cells sorted from blood, sampled in a trial of the OX40 agonist ivuxolimab. These receptors were taken from an adult with an advanced solid tumor such as melanoma, head and neck, liver or kidney cancer.

The chain couples TRBV6-1 to TRBJ2-2, with 9 bases identical to TRBD1. With 11 bases clipped from V and 2 bases from J, the junction kept 9 bases outside the gene matches. Germline CDR1 and CDR2: MNHNS and SASEGT. This CDR3 comprises 15 residues. The chain's CDR3 is CAAPLGQGNTGELFF. The CDR3 DNA reads as TGTGCCGCCCCTCTGGGACAGGGTAACACCGGGGAGCTGTTTTTT.

This chain joins TRBV9 and TRBJ2-1, with 7 bases matching TRBD1. Germline V lookup: CDR1 SGDLS, CDR2 YYNGEE. Trimming at V came to 4 bases and at J to 5 bases, leaving 6 bases not matched to a gene. This CDR3 comprises 14 residues. CDR3 nucleotides: TGTGCCAGCAGCACGACAGGGCCCCACAATGAGCAGTTCTTC. Its translation is CASSTTGPHNEQFF. Filled out from reference TRBV9 and TRBJ2-1, the complete variable domain reads DSGVTQTPKHLITATGQRVTLRCSPRSGDLSVYWYQQSLDQGLQFLIQYYNGEERAKGNILERFSAQQFPDLHSELNLSSLELGDSALYFCASSTTGPHNEQFFGPGTRLTVL.

The rearrangement uses TRBV28 and TRBJ2-1; 10 nucleotides agree with TRBD1. J lost 10 bases, V lost 7 bases, and 10 bases had no gene match. This CDR3 comprises 14 residues. The germline V gene encodes CDR1 MDHEN and CDR2 SYDVKM. CDR3 bases: TGTGCCAGCAAGTCTGGACAGGGGGTCTGGGAGCAGTTCTTC. Translated, it gives CASKSGQGVWEQFF. Using reference TRBV28 and TRBJ2-1 for the parts outside the CDR3, the full variable domain is DVKVTQSSRYLVKRTGEKVFLECVQDMDHENMFWYRQDPGLGLRLIYFSYDVKMKEKGDIPEGYSVSREKKERFSLILESASTNQTSMYLCASKSGQGVWEQFFGPGTRLTVL.

Comment on this clone: This same CDR3 is encoded by further DNA sequences in the sample. This chain joins TRBV5-1 and TRBJ1-5; D call uncertain. The CDR3 is 14 residues long. The germline V gene encodes CDR1 SGHRS and CDR2 YFSETQ. Trimming pared 2 bases from V and 2 bases from J, leaving 8 bases between. CDR3 in amino acids: CASSFRGGNQPQHF. The CDR3 DNA sequence: TGCGCCAGCAGCTTTCGGGGAGGCAATCAGCCCCAGCATTTT. Complete variable domain (other parts from reference TRBV5-1 and TRBJ1-5): KAGVTQTPRYLIKTRGQQVTLSCSPISGHRSVSWYQQTPGQGLQFLFEYFSETQRNKGNFPGRFSGRQFSNSRSEMNVSTLELGDSALYLCASSFRGGNQPQHFGDGTRLSIL.

CDR3 sequence reads: CASAGGLAGDEQFF. The CDR3 nucleotides are TGTGCCAGCGCCGGGGGACTAGCGGGGGATGAGCAGTTCTTC. V usage is TRBV9 and J usage is TRBJ2-1; TRBD2 aligns across 14 bases. The CDR3 spans 14 residues. CDR1 is SGDLS, CDR2 YYNGEE, per germline. V shed 7 bases, J shed 8 bases, and the junction held 5 bases outside the gene matches.

The chain recombines TRBV7-9 with TRBJ2-2; the D gene could be TRBD1 or TRBD2 (6 bases each). Deletions cut 5 bases from V and 0 bases from J, with 13 bases between. The CDR3 extends over 16 amino acids. Germline lookup yields CDR1 SEHNR and CDR2 FQNEAQ (reference sequence). The CDR3 loop reads CASSRKGGSNTGELFF. Written as DNA, the CDR3 is TGTGCCAGCAGCCGAAAGGGGGGCTCGAACACCGGGGAGCTGTTTTTT.

J is TRBJ1-5 and V is TRBV7-2; perhaps TRBD1 as D (6 bases). The CDR3 sequence is 13 residues long. From germline, CDR1 is SGHTA and CDR2 FQGNSA. Trimming took off 5 bases at V and 7 bases at J, with 12 bases between the two ends. CDR3 amino acids: CASSARGGQPQHF. CDR3 nucleotides: TGTGCCAGCAGCGCCAGGGGTGGACAGCCCCAGCATTTT.

The rearrangement uses TRBV25-1 and TRBJ2-7, with a weak D call TRBD1 (6 bases). Trimming pared 4 bases from V and 1 base from J, leaving 14 bases between. The V gene's germline CDR1 is MGHDK and CDR2 SYGVNS. The CDR3 covers 15 residues. CDR3 amino acids: CASSGQRGISYEQYF. CDR3 nucleotides: TGTGCCAGCAGTGGCCAGAGGGGGATTTCCTACGAGCAGTACTTC.

V usage is TRBV5-4 and J usage is TRBJ1-3; no clear D. Germline V gives CDR1 SGHNT, CDR2 YYREEE (reference sequence). Trimming left V 4 bases short and J 0 bases short, with 8 bases between. The CDR3 runs to 14 residues. This CDR3 reads CASSDRSSGNTIYF. In DNA form, the CDR3 reads TGTGCCAGCAGCGATCGAAGCTCTGGAAACACCATATATTTT.

This sequence joins TRBV15 and TRBJ1-4; D call uncertain. The CDR3 covers 14 residues. With 3 bases removed from V and 6 bases from J, the gap between germline ends came to 11 bases. CDR1 is LNHNV, CDR2 YYDKDF, per germline (reference sequence). This CDR3 reads CATSRTGWDEKLFF. The CDR3 DNA reads as TGTGCCACCAGCAGGACTGGTTGGGATGAAAAACTGTTTTTT.

V is TRBV27 and J is TRBJ2-7, with D tentatively TRBD1 or TRBD2 (5 bases each). The germline V gene has CDR1 MNHEY and CDR2 SMNVEV (reference sequence). The CDR3 sequence is 16 residues long. Trimming took off 2 bases at V and 1 base at J, with 15 bases between the two ends. Written as DNA, the CDR3 is TGTGCCAGCAGTTTACAGGCTAGTGGGGGTTCCTACGAGCAGTACTTC. This sequence encodes CASSLQASGGSYEQYF.

This clone came up once. The rearrangement joins TRBV7-2 to TRBJ2-6; D perhaps matches TRBD2 (6 bases). CDR1 is SGHTA and CDR2 is FQGNSA in the germline V gene. Deletions cut 1 base from V and 0 bases from J, with 10 bases between. The CDR3 spans 17 residues. The CDR3 nucleotides are TGTGCCAGCAGCTTAGGGCGGCGGGGCTCTGGGGCCAACGTCCTGACTTTC. Residues: CASSLGRRGSGANVLTF. Variable domain in full (rest from reference TRBV7-2 and TRBJ2-6): GAGVSQSPSNKVTEKGKDVELRCDPISGHTALYWYRQSLGQGLEFLIYFQGNSAPDKSGLPSDRFSAERTGGSVSTLTIQRTQQEDSAVYLCASSLGRRGSGANVLTFGAGSRLTVL.

The V and J genes are TRBV6-5 and TRBJ1-2; D call uncertain. CDR3 length equals 15 residues. Germline CDR1 and CDR2: MNHEY and SVGAGI. V lost 4 bases and J 2 bases, leaving 14 bases between the germline ends. CDR3: CASSSHDTFNYGYTF. CDR3 DNA sequence: TGTGCCAGCAGTTCCCATGACACTTTCAACTATGGCTACACCTTC.

The chain has TRBV5-1 and TRBJ2-7; TRBD1 matches at 7 bases. Germline V gives CDR1 SGHRS, CDR2 YFSETQ. The V gene end was trimmed by 7 bases and the J gene end by 2 bases; junction bases not matched to a gene: 6. This CDR3 has 13 amino acids. Here the CDR3 DNA reads TGCGCCAGCTACCGGGACAGAGCCTACGAGCAGTACTTC. Translating it yields CASYRDRAYEQYF.

This sequence joins TRBV19 and TRBJ1-5; a weak D match, TRBD1 (5 bases). CDR3 length equals 17 residues. The V end lost 6 bases, the J end lost 0 bases, and 18 bases lay between the germline ends. Germline CDR1 and CDR2: LNHDA and SQIVND (reference sequence). DNA of the CDR3: TGTGCCAGTAGCTCCGGACGGGGCGTTAATAGCAATCAGCCCCAGCATTTT. Amino acid sequence: CASSSGRGVNSNQPQHF.

The J gene is TRBJ1-1, the V gene TRBV23-1; 7 bases are a match to TRBD1. TRBV23-1 has ORF status, its function being uncertain. The junction had 3 bases not matched to a gene; V was cut back by 8 bases and J by 3 bases. CDR3 length equals 12 residues. The CDR3 DNA sequence: TGCGCCAGCTCAGGGGGGTACACTGAAGCTTTCTTT. Protein sequence: CASSGGYTEAFF.

This rearrangement joins TRBV5-4 to TRBJ1-5; D is ambiguous. Trimming removed 4 bases from V and 3 bases from J, with 11 bases in between. The CDR3 length is 14 residues. Germline assignment: CDR1 SGHNT and CDR2 YYREEE (reference sequence). This chain's CDR3 is CASSQEGNNQPQHF. CDR3 coding DNA: TGTGCCAGCAGCCAAGAAGGGAACAATCAGCCCCAGCATTTT.

J is TRBJ2-1 and V is TRBV10-3; no firm D call. Germline assignment: CDR1 ENHRY and CDR2 SYGVKD. The ends were cut back, 0 bases at V and 2 bases at J, with 2 bases in the middle. This CDR3 comprises 13 residues. This CDR3 is CAISESAYNEQFF. The CDR3 DNA is TGTGCCATCAGTGAGTCGGCCTACAATGAGCAGTTCTTC.

This clone is a singleton in its sample. V usage is TRBV18 and J usage is TRBJ2-3; 8 nucleotides agree with TRBD1. The germline CDR1 and CDR2 sequences are KGHSH and LQKENI. The V segment lost 6 bases and the J segment 7 bases; nucleotides outside the gene matches: 15. This CDR3 comprises 16 residues. The CDR3 here is CASSQSSGTGAYTQYF. As DNA, the CDR3 is TGTGCCAGCTCCCAATCTTCCGGGACAGGCGCTTATACGCAGTATTTT. Looking up the rest from reference TRBV18 and TRBJ2-3 gives the full variable domain: NAGVMQNPRHLVRRRGQEARLRCSPMKGHSHVYWYRQLPEEGLKFMVYLQKENIIDESGMPKERFSAEFPKEGPSILRIQQVVRGDSAAYFCASSQSSGTGAYTQYFGPGTRLTVL.

The chain couples TRBV9 to TRBJ2-2; no firm D call. Trimming cost V 2 bases and J 2 bases, with 7 bases left between them. CDR1 is SGDLS, CDR2 YYNGEE, per germline. The CDR3 is 14 residues long. Here the CDR3 reads CASSVQHNTGELFF. The DNA of the CDR3 is TGTGCCAGCAGCGTTCAGCATAACACCGGGGAGCTGTTTTTT.

The chain couples TRBV6-6 to TRBJ1-1; D remains unclear. Trimming took off 2 bases at V and 1 base at J, with 14 bases between the two ends. CDR3 size: 16 residues. CDR1 and CDR2 from the germline V gene are MNHNY and SVGAGI (reference sequence). In DNA, the CDR3 is TGTGCCAGCAGTTACCTGTTGCCGGCAGCGAACACTGAAGCTTTCTTT. Amino acids: CASSYLLPAANTEAFF.

The V gene is TRBV19, the J gene TRBJ1-5, with TRBD1 matching over 11 bases. Per the germline V gene, CDR1 is LNHDA and CDR2 is SQIVND (reference sequence). V lost 7 bases to trimming and J lost 3 bases; unmatched junction nucleotides: 5. This CDR3 spans 15 amino acids. As DNA, the CDR3 is TGTGCCAGTACCCGGACAGGGGGCACCAATCAGCCCCAGCATTTT. Amino acids: CASTRTGGTNQPQHF.

This clone was observed a single time. This chain connects TRBV10-1 to TRBJ2-7; the D gene is possibly TRBD1 (6 bases). The CDR3 has 16 residues. Trimming stripped 1 base from V and 2 bases from J, with 15 bases between. The germline V gene encodes CDR1 WNHNN and CDR2 SYGVQD (reference sequence). CDR3 loop: CASSEFQGLAPYEQYF. For the CDR3, the DNA is TGCGCCAGCAGTGAGTTTCAGGGGCTCGCGCCCTACGAGCAGTACTTC.

This rearrangement joins TRBV9 to TRBJ2-7, with TRBD1 matching over 8 bases. The CDR3 spans 12 residues. The germline CDR1 and CDR2 sequences are SGDLS and YYNGEE. With 4 bases clipped from V and 5 bases from J, the junction kept 2 bases outside the gene matches. Here the CDR3 reads CASSPDRDEQYF. The CDR3 DNA sequence: TGTGCCAGCAGCCCGGACAGGGACGAGCAGTACTTC.

The chain is built from TRBV21-1 and TRBJ2-7. TRBV21-1 is noted as a pseudogene. The CDR3 contains 11 residues. The CDR3: CASSHGYEQYF. As DNA, the CDR3 is TGTGCCAGCTCTCACGGATACGAGCAGTACTTC.

The chain uses TRBV19 and TRBJ2-7; a weak D match, TRBD1 (7 bases). Looked up from germline, CDR1 is LNHDA and CDR2 is SQIVND (reference sequence). V lost 4 bases and J 2 bases, leaving 12 bases between the germline ends. The CDR3 loop spans 14 amino acids. CDR3 sequence reads: CASSRQGGPYEQYF. In nucleotides, the CDR3 is TGTGCCAGTAGTAGACAGGGAGGTCCCTACGAGCAGTACTTC.

The CDR3 loop reads CASSSFQGGTDTQYF. The CDR3 DNA reads as TGTGCCAGCAGCTCTTTTCAGGGGGGGACAGATACGCAGTATTTT. The gene calls are TRBV7-9 and TRBJ2-3; the D gene could be TRBD1 or TRBD2 (7 bases each). CDR3 length: 15 amino acids. Between the trimmed V and J ends, which lost 4 bases and 3 bases, there was a span of 14 bases. Per the germline V gene, CDR1 is SEHNR and CDR2 is FQNEAQ (reference sequence).

In this sample, this clone turned up a few times. V usage is TRBV5-1 and J usage is TRBJ1-1; D uncertain. Germline loops: CDR1 SGHRS, CDR2 YFSETQ. The ends were cut back, 5 bases at V and 3 bases at J, with 11 bases in the middle. CDR3 length: 13 residues. CDR3 residues: CASRIGRDTEAFF. CDR3 in DNA: TGCGCCAGCAGGATCGGGCGGGACACTGAAGCTTTCTTT.

The gene calls are TRBV6-5 and TRBJ1-5; the D is unclear. The CDR3 consists of 16 residues. V was cut by 4 bases and J by 0 bases, with 13 bases left in between. Germline values: CDR1 MNHEY, CDR2 SVGAGI. The CDR3 DNA sequence: TGTGCCAGCAGTTTACCAGGACTTTATAGCAATCAGCCCCAGCATTTT. Translating it yields CASSLPGLYSNQPQHF.

This chain joins TRBV27 and TRBJ2-5, with D uncertain. CDR1 MNHEY and CDR2 SMNVEV come from the germline V gene (reference sequence). V was trimmed by 2 bases and J by 1 base, leaving 5 bases between them. The CDR3 runs to 13 residues. The CDR3 bases are TGTGCCAGCAGTTTACGCCTCCAAGAGACCCAGTACTTC. Translating gives CASSLRLQETQYF.